This T cell receptor beta chain was captured by sequencing in a study of vaccination effects on CD4 cells after COVID-19. The V end lost 4 bases, the J end lost 2 bases, and 10 bases lay between the germline ends. This CDR3 has 14 amino acids. Looked up from germline, CDR1 is KGHDR and CDR2 is SFDVKD. Ahead of sequencing, the ViraFEST assay grew antigen-specific CD4+ T cells using viral peptide pools. Following 10 days of culture, CD4+ T cells were isolated. Each vaccine recipient was nucleocapsid antibody negative and had no prior SARS-CoV-2 infection. Concerning this clone itself: What it binds is not known.

The assay was immunoSEQ multiplex PCR, and TCRdb's table has in-frame clones only and misses some. The data show around 68,000 clones, with under 90% seen just once and approximately 12% held by the top ten. Here the sequenced sample was CD4+ T cells from PBMCs cultured with SARS-CoV-2 spike peptides, taken before COVID-19 vaccination. This sequence was found in a human donor who received a COVID-19 vaccine. The chain combines TRBV24-1 with TRBJ1-1; a weak D match, TRBD1 (5 bases). CDR3: CATSEGGYNTEAFF. The CDR3 nucleotides are TGTGCCACCAGTGAGGGGGGGTATAACACTGAAGCTTTCTTT.